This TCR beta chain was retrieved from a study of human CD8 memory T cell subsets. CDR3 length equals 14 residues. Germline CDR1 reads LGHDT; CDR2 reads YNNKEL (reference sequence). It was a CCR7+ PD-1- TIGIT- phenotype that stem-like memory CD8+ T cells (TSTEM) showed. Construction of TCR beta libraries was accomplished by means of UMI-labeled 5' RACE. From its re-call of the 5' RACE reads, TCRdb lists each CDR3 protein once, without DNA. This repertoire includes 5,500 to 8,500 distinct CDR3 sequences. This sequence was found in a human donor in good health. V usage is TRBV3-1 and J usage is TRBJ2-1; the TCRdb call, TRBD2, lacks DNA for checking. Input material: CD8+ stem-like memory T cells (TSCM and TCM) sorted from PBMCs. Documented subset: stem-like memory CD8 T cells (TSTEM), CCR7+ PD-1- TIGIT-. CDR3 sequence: CASSPLDGRDEQFF.